This TCR beta chain was recorded in a study of control samples from healthy donors and cancer patients. Only in-frame clones appear in the TCRdb table, and some are missing; sequencing was by immunoSEQ multiplex PCR. There are around 70,000 clones in the sample; about nine tenths occur only once, and roughly a tenth lies in the top ten. The length of the CDR3 is 12 residues. The germline V gene has CDR1 SQVTM and CDR2 ANQGSEA. Trimming pared 2 bases from V and 8 bases from J, leaving 9 bases between. The material sequenced was PBMCs. This chain uses TRBV29-1 with TRBJ1-4; D not certain. This clonotype originated in a woman between 45 and 60 years old with colorectal cancer. CDR3 in DNA: TGCAGCGTTGAAACAGAGGAGGAAAAACTGTTTTTT. This sequence encodes CSVETEEEKLFF.